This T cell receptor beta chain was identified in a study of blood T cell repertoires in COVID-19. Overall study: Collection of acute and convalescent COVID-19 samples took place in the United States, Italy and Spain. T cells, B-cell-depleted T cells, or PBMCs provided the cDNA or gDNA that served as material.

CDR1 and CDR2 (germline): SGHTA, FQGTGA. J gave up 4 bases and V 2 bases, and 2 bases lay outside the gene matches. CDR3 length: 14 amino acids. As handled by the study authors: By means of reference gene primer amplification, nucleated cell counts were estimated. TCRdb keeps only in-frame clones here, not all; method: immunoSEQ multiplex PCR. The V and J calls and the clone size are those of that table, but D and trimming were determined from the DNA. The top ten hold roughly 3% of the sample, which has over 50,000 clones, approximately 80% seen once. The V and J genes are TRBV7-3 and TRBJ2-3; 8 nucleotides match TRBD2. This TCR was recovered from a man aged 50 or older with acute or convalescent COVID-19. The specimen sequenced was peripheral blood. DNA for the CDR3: TGTGCCAGCAGCTTAGGAGCGGGGGCAGATACGCAGTATTTT. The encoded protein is CASSLGAGADTQYF. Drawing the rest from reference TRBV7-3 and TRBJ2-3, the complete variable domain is GAGVSQTPSNKVTEKGKYVELRCDPISGHTALYWYRQSLGQGPEFLIYFQGTGAADDSGLPNDRFFAVRPEGSVSTLKIQRTERGDSAVYLCASSLGAGADTQYFGPGTRLTVL.